These T cell receptor beta chains were read from a single sample in a study of T cell responses to AZD1222 COVID-19 vaccine. The table came from immunoSEQ multiplex PCR; TCRdb's copy has only in-frame clones and leaves some out. The sample has approximately 110,000 clones; around 87% are singletons. The sequencing here drew on peripheral blood, taken 28 days after the second AZD1222 dose. The receptors were gathered from an adult who received the AZD1222 COVID-19 vaccine. Each CDR3 is given with its conserved first and last residue. The order of the fields is J gene, D gene, V gene, clone size, CDR3 DNA, CDR3 protein. The D gene is left open where the match is weak. Rows may omit the clone size; those that give it use once, few, many or a size class.

j_call: TRBJ1-6
d_call: NA
v_call: TRBV14
clone_size: NA
cdr3_nt: TGTGCCACCCAGGGGAACAATTCACCCCTCCACTTT
cdr3_aa: CATQGNNSPLHF

j_call: TRBJ2-1
d_call: NA
v_call: TRBV5-6
clone_size: NA
cdr3_nt: TGTGCCAGCAGCTTATCGAATGAGCAGTTCTTC
cdr3_aa: CASSLSNEQFF

j_call: TRBJ2-3
d_call: TRBD1
v_call: TRBV15
clone_size: NA
cdr3_nt: TGTGCCACCAGCAGGACAGGGACCAGAGATACGCAGTATTTT
cdr3_aa: CATSRTGTRDTQYF

j_call: TRBJ2-2
d_call: TRBD2
v_call: TRBV5-1
clone_size: NA
cdr3_nt: TGCGCCAGCAGCTTGGGGTCCAGCGGGAGGAACACCGGGGAGCTGTTTTTT
cdr3_aa: CASSLGSSGRNTGELFF

j_call: TRBJ1-2
d_call: NA
v_call: TRBV5-1
clone_size: NA
cdr3_nt: TGCGCCAGCAGCTTGACTGGACGGGGGTATGGCTACACCTTC
cdr3_aa: CASSLTGRGYGYTF

j_call: TRBJ1-2
d_call: TRBD1
v_call: TRBV24-1
clone_size: NA
cdr3_nt: TGTGCCACCAGTGATCCCCGACAGGGGGCAGATGGCTACACCTTC
cdr3_aa: CATSDPRQGADGYTF

j_call: TRBJ1-2
d_call: NA
v_call: TRBV25-1
clone_size: NA
cdr3_nt: TGTGCCAGCAGCGCTTCCCGGGGGGCGAGCTATGGCTACACCTTC
cdr3_aa: CASSASRGASYGYTF

j_call: TRBJ2-7
d_call: NA
v_call: TRBV10-3
clone_size: NA
cdr3_nt: TGTGCCATCAGTGATAAGAGGGAGGACCCCTCCTACGAGCAGTACTTC
cdr3_aa: CAISDKREDPSYEQYF

j_call: TRBJ2-3
d_call: NA
v_call: TRBV5-8
clone_size: NA
cdr3_nt: TGTGCCAGCAGCTTCTGGGGCACAGATACGCAGTATTTT
cdr3_aa: CASSFWGTDTQYF

j_call: TRBJ1-3
d_call: NA
v_call: TRBV4-2
clone_size: NA
cdr3_nt: TGTGCCAGCAGCCAAGCTCAGGTCTCTGGAAACACCATATATTTT
cdr3_aa: CASSQAQVSGNTIYF

j_call: TRBJ1-5
d_call: NA
v_call: TRBV29-1
clone_size: NA
cdr3_nt: TGCAGCGTTGAGCCTTTAGGACCTCGGGATTATAGCAATCAGCCCCAGCATTTT
cdr3_aa: CSVEPLGPRDYSNQPQHF

j_call: TRBJ1-2
d_call: TRBD1
v_call: TRBV2
clone_size: few
cdr3_nt: TGTGCCAGCATTATGGACAGGAGAACTCCTAACTATGGCTACACCTTC
cdr3_aa: CASIMDRRTPNYGYTF

j_call: TRBJ2-2
d_call: NA
v_call: TRBV27
clone_size: NA
cdr3_nt: TGTGCCAGCAAGACAGGGAACACCGGGGAGCTGTTTTTT
cdr3_aa: CASKTGNTGELFF

j_call: TRBJ2-6
d_call: NA
v_call: TRBV6-4
clone_size: NA
cdr3_nt: TGTGCCAGCAGTGACGCCCGCTCTGGGGCCAACGTCCTGACTTTC
cdr3_aa: CASSDARSGANVLTF

j_call: TRBJ1-6
d_call: NA
v_call: TRBV27
clone_size: NA
cdr3_nt: TGTGCCAGCAGTTTGTTAGGTATCGATTCACCCCTCCACTTT
cdr3_aa: CASSLLGIDSPLHF

j_call: TRBJ1-1
d_call: NA
v_call: TRBV9
clone_size: NA
cdr3_nt: TGTGCCAGCAGCGTAGCAGGGAGCACTGAAGCTTTCTTT
cdr3_aa: CASSVAGSTEAFF

j_call: TRBJ2-7
d_call: NA
v_call: TRBV6-1
clone_size: NA
cdr3_nt: TGTGCCAGCAGTTATATGGACGGCCCCTACGAGCAGTACTTC
cdr3_aa: CASSYMDGPYEQYF

j_call: TRBJ1-5
d_call: NA
v_call: TRBV7-2
clone_size: NA
cdr3_nt: TGTGCCAGCAGCTTAGCGCTCCTCCGGGATAGCAATCAGCCCCAGCATTTT
cdr3_aa: CASSLALLRDSNQPQHF

j_call: TRBJ2-3
d_call: TRBD2
v_call: TRBV7-2
clone_size: few
cdr3_nt: TGTGCCAGCAGCTTCAAGGGACTAGGGAGGACAGATACGCAGTATTTT
cdr3_aa: CASSFKGLGRTDTQYF

j_call: TRBJ1-4
d_call: NA
v_call: TRBV7-2
clone_size: NA
cdr3_nt: TGTGCCAGCAGCTTTGGGGGGCAGGGTGAAAAACTGTTTTTT
cdr3_aa: CASSFGGQGEKLFF

j_call: TRBJ2-7
d_call: TRBD2
v_call: TRBV19
clone_size: NA
cdr3_nt: TGTGCCAGTAGCCGGAGTGGGAGTGGCGTCGGTAGCGGGCGAGACTACGAGCAGTACTTC
cdr3_aa: CASSRSGSGVGSGRDYEQYF

j_call: TRBJ2-1
d_call: TRBD2
v_call: TRBV4-3
clone_size: NA
cdr3_nt: TGCGCCAGCAGCCAGTTCTACCGGGGGGGCGTCTACAATGAGCAGTTCTTC
cdr3_aa: CASSQFYRGGVYNEQFF

j_call: TRBJ1-2
d_call: NA
v_call: TRBV13
clone_size: NA
cdr3_nt: TGTGCCAGCAGCTTAGGGGACAGTAACTATGGCTACACCTTC
cdr3_aa: CASSLGDSNYGYTF

j_call: TRBJ2-7
d_call: TRBD1
v_call: TRBV29-1
clone_size: NA
cdr3_nt: TGCAGCGCATTACAGGGGGCCCCTTACGAGCAGTACTTC
cdr3_aa: CSALQGAPYEQYF

j_call: TRBJ1-1
d_call: NA
v_call: TRBV7-2
clone_size: NA
cdr3_nt: TGTGCCAGCAGCTCTGGTGCTGAAGCTTTCTTT
cdr3_aa: CASSSGAEAFF

j_call: TRBJ2-1
d_call: TRBD1
v_call: TRBV6-5
clone_size: NA
cdr3_nt: TGTGCCAGCAGTTATTCCGGGACCAGGGGGTGGGAGCAGTTCTTC
cdr3_aa: CASSYSGTRGWEQFF

j_call: TRBJ2-2
d_call: NA
v_call: TRBV29-1
clone_size: NA
cdr3_nt: TGCAGCGTTGGGCTTGGGGGATCGGGTTCCGGGGAGCTGTTTTTT
cdr3_aa: CSVGLGGSGSGELFF

j_call: TRBJ1-2
d_call: NA
v_call: TRBV5-8
clone_size: NA
cdr3_nt: TGTGCCAGCAGTCCTCAGGCCTTCTATGGCTACACCTTC
cdr3_aa: CASSPQAFYGYTF

j_call: TRBJ1-1
d_call: NA
v_call: TRBV7-2
clone_size: NA
cdr3_nt: TGTGCCAGCAGATTAAGTCAGGGTATCGCTGAAGCTTTCTTT
cdr3_aa: CASRLSQGIAEAFF

j_call: TRBJ1-2
d_call: NA
v_call: TRBV13
clone_size: few
cdr3_nt: TGTGCCAGCAGCTTAAACGGGGCCGGCTACACCTTC
cdr3_aa: CASSLNGAGYTF

j_call: TRBJ2-7
d_call: TRBD1
v_call: TRBV6-5
clone_size: NA
cdr3_nt: TGTGCCAGCAGCGTCGGGACAGGGCGCTCCTACGAGCAGTACTTC
cdr3_aa: CASSVGTGRSYEQYF

j_call: TRBJ1-2
d_call: NA
v_call: TRBV4-1
clone_size: NA
cdr3_nt: TGCGCCAGCAGCCAAGATCGCGTCCGGGCCTTC
cdr3_aa: CASSQDRVRAF

j_call: TRBJ2-5
d_call: NA
v_call: TRBV3-1/TRBV3-2
clone_size: NA
cdr3_nt: TGTGCCAGCAGCCAGGGTACTGGGGCCCAGTACTTC
cdr3_aa: CASSQGTGAQYF

j_call: TRBJ2-7
d_call: NA
v_call: TRBV11-1
clone_size: NA
cdr3_nt: TGTGCCAGCAGCTCCCTAAGACGCTACTACGAGCAGTACTTC
cdr3_aa: CASSSLRRYYEQYF

j_call: TRBJ1-1
d_call: NA
v_call: TRBV10-3
clone_size: NA
cdr3_nt: TGTGCCGGGACGAGACAGCCGAACACTGAAGCTTTCTTT
cdr3_aa: CAGTRQPNTEAFF

j_call: TRBJ1-2
d_call: NA
v_call: TRBV6-6
clone_size: NA
cdr3_nt: TGTGCCAGCAGTTACTTGACAGGTGCCGGCTACACCTTC
cdr3_aa: CASSYLTGAGYTF

j_call: TRBJ2-2
d_call: NA
v_call: TRBV7-8
clone_size: few
cdr3_nt: TGTGCCAGCAGCCCAGGCCGGGAGCTGTTTTTT
cdr3_aa: CASSPGRELFF

j_call: TRBJ2-7
d_call: TRBD1
v_call: TRBV4-2
clone_size: NA
cdr3_nt: TGTGCCAGCGATGACAGGGGTCCCCCCTACGAGCAGTACTTC
cdr3_aa: CASDDRGPPYEQYF

j_call: TRBJ1-5
d_call: NA
v_call: TRBV18
clone_size: NA
cdr3_nt: TGTGCCAGCTCACCAAAAAATCAGCCCCAGCATTTT
cdr3_aa: CASSPKNQPQHF

j_call: TRBJ2-7
d_call: NA
v_call: TRBV4-3
clone_size: NA
cdr3_nt: TGCGCCAGCAGCCAAGATTCGTACGGACCCAAAGAGCAGTACTTC
cdr3_aa: CASSQDSYGPKEQYF

j_call: TRBJ2-3
d_call: NA
v_call: TRBV25-1
clone_size: NA
cdr3_nt: TGTGCCAGCAGTACGGGTCCCACCCAGCCGAGCACAGATACGCAGTATTTT
cdr3_aa: CASSTGPTQPSTDTQYF

j_call: TRBJ1-1
d_call: NA
v_call: TRBV27
clone_size: once
cdr3_nt: TGTGCCAGCAGACGTGCCGGGACATCCGTGAACACTGAAGCTTTCTTT
cdr3_aa: CASRRAGTSVNTEAFF

j_call: TRBJ2-7
d_call: TRBD1
v_call: TRBV15
clone_size: NA
cdr3_nt: TGTGCCACCAGCAGAGATATAGGGACAGGGGAGGCGTACGAGCAGTACTTC
cdr3_aa: CATSRDIGTGEAYEQYF

j_call: TRBJ2-7
d_call: NA
v_call: TRBV3-1/TRBV3-2
clone_size: NA
cdr3_nt: TGTGCCAGCAGCCAAGGATTCGAGCAGTACTTC
cdr3_aa: CASSQGFEQYF

j_call: TRBJ1-5
d_call: NA
v_call: TRBV7-2
clone_size: NA
cdr3_nt: TGTGCCAGCAGCAAACAGGGTTTTCAGCCCCAGCATTTT
cdr3_aa: CASSKQGFQPQHF

j_call: TRBJ1-2
d_call: NA
v_call: TRBV19
clone_size: few
cdr3_nt: TGTGCCAGTAGTATACTACGGGTGGATAACTATGGCTACACCTTC
cdr3_aa: CASSILRVDNYGYTF